A single sample is the source of the 21 T cell receptor beta chains below, sequenced in a study of cytotoxic CD8 clonotypes in ibrutinib-treated CLL. Only in-frame clones appear in the TCRdb table, and some are missing; sequencing was by immunoSEQ multiplex PCR. The sample includes approximately 140,000 clones, 70% to 85% of them seen just once. The specimen was PBMCs, collected after 12 months of ibrutinib treatment. All receptors come from a human donor with chronic lymphocytic leukemia.

V and J are TRBV25-1 and TRBJ2-7; the match to TRBD1 covers 11 bases. The CDR3 spans 16 residues. CDR1 MGHDK and CDR2 SYGVNS come from the germline V gene. Unmatched junction bases numbered 10, after V lost 6 bases and J lost 3 bases. CDR3 nucleotides: TGTGCCAGCAGCGACCCGGGACAGGGGGAGAGCTACGAGCAGTACTTC. Encoded protein: CASSDPGQGESYEQYF.

The chain employs TRBV28 and TRBJ1-2; unclear D gene. The V end was cut by 3 bases, the J end by 4 bases, with 18 bases between. Per germline, CDR1 MDHEN and CDR2 SYDVKM. This CDR3 is built from 16 residues. CDR3: CASSFVGSQERYGYTF. The DNA of the CDR3 is TGTGCCAGCAGTTTTGTCGGGTCTCAGGAGCGCTATGGCTACACCTTC.

The genes are TRBV7-3 and TRBJ2-1; D possibly corresponds to TRBD2 (6 bases). Germline V gene lookup returns CDR1 SGHTA and CDR2 FQGTGA. V dropped 5 bases and J dropped 9 bases, with 11 bases sitting between them. CDR3 length: 12 residues. CDR3 protein: CASSPSGSEQFF. In nucleotides, the CDR3 is TGTGCCAGCAGCCCGTCCGGGAGTGAGCAGTTCTTC.

This clone was seen only once. V usage is TRBV21-1 and J usage is TRBJ1-5. TRBV21-1 is a pseudogene locus. The CDR3 length is 15 residues. CDR3 protein: CASSPSLPPPCPQHF. The CDR3 bases are TGTGCCAGCAGCCCAAGCCTACCCCCCCCTTGTCCCCAGCATTTT.

The rearrangement uses TRBV27 and TRBJ2-5; the D gene is possibly TRBD1 (5 bases). V was shortened by 7 bases and J by 2 bases, with 20 bases between the two germline ends. This CDR3 has 16 residues. Germline V CDR1 and CDR2: MNHEY, SMNVEV (reference sequence). In DNA form, the CDR3 reads TGTGCCAGCAACCACCGGGCAGGGATGGGTCAAGAGACCCAGTACTTC. It codes for CASNHRAGMGQETQYF.

In its sample, this clone was seen a few times. This chain connects TRBV7-9 to TRBJ2-7; tentative D call: TRBD1 (6 bases). This CDR3 is built from 15 residues. The germline V gene has CDR1 SEHNR and CDR2 FQNEAQ (reference sequence). The ends were cut back, 4 bases at V and 0 bases at J, with 13 bases in the middle. The CDR3 sequence is CASSSTDRGSYEQYF. CDR3 nucleotide sequence: TGTGCCAGCAGCTCAACGGACAGAGGCTCCTACGAGCAGTACTTC.

This clone was observed a handful of times. For the CDR3, the DNA is TGTGCCTGGAGTGTATCGTCGTCGGGGGGATCCAATCAGCCCCAGCATTTT. This sequence encodes CAWSVSSSGGSNQPQHF. The gene calls are TRBV30 and TRBJ1-5; tentative D call: TRBD1 (5 bases). This CDR3 has 17 residues. CDR1 is GTSNPN, CDR2 SVGIG, per germline (reference sequence). The ends were cut back, 0 bases at V and 3 bases at J, with 18 bases in the middle.

The V and J genes are TRBV2 and TRBJ2-5; D is unclear. With 4 bases removed from V and 4 bases from J, the gap between germline ends came to 16 bases. This CDR3 contains 15 residues. Germline V gives CDR1 SNHLY, CDR2 FYNNEI. In nucleotides, the CDR3 is TGTGCCAGCAGTGCCGAACTGGAATTAGGAGAGACCCAGTACTTC. As protein: CASSAELELGETQYF. The full variable domain, with the rest looked up from reference TRBV2 and TRBJ2-5, is EPEVTQTPSHQVTQMGQEVILRCVPISNHLYFYWYRQILGQKVEFLVSFYNNEISEKSEIFDDQFSVERPDGSNFTLKIRSTKLEDSAMYFCASSAELELGETQYFGPGTRLLVL.

V is TRBV28 and J is TRBJ2-5, with 8 bases matching TRBD1. The germline V gene encodes CDR1 MDHEN and CDR2 SYDVKM. CDR3 length: 14 amino acids. The J segment lost 5 bases and the V segment lost 6 bases, leaving 8 bases of the junction unmatched. CDR3 DNA: TGTGCCAGCAGGGACAGGGTGGACTTGGAGACCCAGTACTTC. It translates to CASRDRVDLETQYF.

The chain joins TRBV7-2 to TRBJ2-1, with TRBD2 identical over 12 bases. Germline V gene lookup returns CDR1 SGHTA and CDR2 FQGNSA. The junction had 7 bases not matched to a gene; V was cut back by 3 bases and J by 7 bases. The CDR3 has 16 amino acids. DNA of the CDR3: TGTGCCAGCAGCTTTACCCCTCTAGCGGGGGGGAATGAGCAGTTCTTC. It is translated as CASSFTPLAGGNEQFF.

On this clone itself: A read error is likely, as this CDR3 ends without the conserved phenylalanine or tryptophan. This chain joins TRBV30 and TRBJ1-1; no reliable D call. Deletions cut 5 bases from V and 1 base from J, with 8 bases between. The CDR3 is 12 amino acids. CDR1 is GTSNPN, CDR2 SVGIG, per germline (reference sequence). CDR3 nucleotide sequence: TGTGCCTGGGGATATTCGAACACTGAAGCTTTCTCT. Its protein product is CAWGYSNTEAFS.

CDR3 protein: CSVERGGNQETQYF. CDR3 in DNA: TGCAGCGTTGAGCGGGGGGGGAACCAAGAGACCCAGTACTTC. The V gene is TRBV29-1, the J gene TRBJ2-5, with 9 bases aligning to TRBD2. Germline V lookup: CDR1 SQVTM, CDR2 ANQGSEA. Germline trimming cut 3 bases from V and 0 bases from J; bases unmatched to any gene: 2. The CDR3 length is 14 residues.

The chain links TRBV23-1 to TRBJ2-5; 10 bases are shared with TRBD2. TRBV23-1 is labeled an ORF, and its function is uncertain. The CDR3 has 19 residues. The V and J ends lost 0 bases and 0 bases, in that order; junction bases with no gene match: 10. For the CDR3, the DNA is TGCGCCAGCAGTCAATCGGGCGGACTAGCGGCTTCGTACCAAGAGACCCAGTACTTC. It translates to CASSQSGGLAASYQETQYF.

The chain is built from TRBV28 and TRBJ1-1; D remains unclear. There are 13 residues in the CDR3. Germline V gene sequence: CDR1 MDHEN, CDR2 SYDVKM. Trimming stripped 3 bases from V and 1 base from J, with 6 bases between. The CDR3 loop reads CASSFSWNTEAFF. The CDR3 nucleotides are TGTGCCAGCAGTTTTAGTTGGAACACTGAAGCTTTCTTT.

This clone was counted only a few times. The J gene is TRBJ2-7, the V gene TRBV5-8, with D maybe TRBD1 (6 bases). The CDR3 is 17 residues long. Germline CDR1 is SGHTS and CDR2 is YDEGEE. V was cut by 0 bases and J by 1 base, with 17 bases left in between. CDR3 protein: CASSLAGQGLASYEQYF. DNA for the CDR3: TGTGCCAGCAGCTTGGCCGGTCAGGGGCTTGCGTCCTACGAGCAGTACTTC.

The sample holds a few counts of this clone. The chain couples TRBV6-6 to TRBJ2-7, with D possibly matching TRBD1 (6 bases). The germline CDR1 and CDR2 sequences are MNHNY and SVGAGI (reference sequence). The CDR3 length is 15 residues. V was shortened by 0 bases and J by 7 bases, with 16 bases between the two germline ends. The CDR3 DNA is TGTGCCAGCAGTTACTCGGCAGGGGCCCCTGATGAGCAGTACTTC. Translating gives CASSYSAGAPDEQYF.

This clone was detected only once. The rearrangement links TRBV11-2 to TRBJ2-3; D unclear. V dropped 1 base and J dropped 6 bases, with 8 bases sitting between them. CDR3 length: 13 amino acids. CDR1 and CDR2 (germline): SGHAT, FQNNGV. CDR3 coding DNA: TGTGCCAGCAGCTTAGGCCTTAAGGATACGCAGTATTTT. Its translation is CASSLGLKDTQYF.

The rearrangement uses TRBV6-5 and TRBJ2-7; possibly TRBD1 or TRBD2 for D (6 bases each). Looked up from germline, CDR1 is MNHEY and CDR2 is SVGAGI. This CDR3 contains 12 residues. Trimming pared 8 bases from V and 6 bases from J, leaving 14 bases between. CDR3 sequence: CASAGEAGEQYF. CDR3 coding DNA: TGTGCCAGCGCAGGGGAGGCGGGCGAGCAGTACTTC.

The chain combines TRBV18 with TRBJ1-1, with 7 positions matching TRBD1. Germline V gives CDR1 KGHSH, CDR2 LQKENI. The CDR3 extends over 16 amino acids. Trimming removed 1 base from V and 6 bases from J; junction bases left unmatched: 11. The CDR3 nucleotides are TGTGCCAGCTCACCACAAAGACAGGGAGGGGGCTCTGAAGCTTTCTTT. This codes for CASSPQRQGGGSEAFF.

J is TRBJ1-2 and V is TRBV19; 9 bases agree with TRBD1. Trimming took 9 bases from V and 4 from J; bases not matched to a gene: 3. Germline assignment: CDR1 LNHDA and CDR2 SQIVND (reference sequence). The CDR3 consists of 12 residues. CDR3 protein: CASRTGVYGYTF. CDR3 coding DNA: TGTGCCAGCCGGACAGGGGTCTATGGCTACACCTTC. Looking up the rest from reference TRBV19 and TRBJ1-2 gives the full variable domain: DGGITQSPKYLFRKEGQNVTLSCEQNLNHDAMYWYRQDPGQGLRLIYYSQIVNDFQKGDIAEGYSVSREKKESFPLTVTSAQKNPTAFYLCASRTGVYGYTFGSGTRLTVV.

Only a few counts were recorded for this clone. The rearrangement uses TRBV11-2 and TRBJ1-6, with 9 bases lining up with TRBD1. This CDR3 region has 16 residues. Germline V gene data show CDR1 as SGHAT and CDR2 as FQNNGV. V trimming: 1 base; J trimming: 7 bases; junction bases outside the gene matches: 5. As DNA, the CDR3 is TGTGCCAGCAGCTTAGGGGACAGGGTTCTCAATTCACCCCTCCACTTT. It specifies CASSLGDRVLNSPLHF.